This TCR beta chain was obtained from a study of T cell repertoires in cytomegalovirus infection. Study in general: TCR beta signatures that were public indicated CMV infection and matching HLA type.

The table lists this clonotype with a count of one. Its antigen is still unknown. The germline gene is not matched at one end of the junction; a read error may be the cause. CDR3 length equals 15 residues. Germline values: CDR1 MNHNS, CDR2 SASEGT. A single record per CDR3 protein comes from TCRdb applying MiXCR to the reads. The sample holds some 920,000 distinct CDR3 sequences, around 32% seen once. This rearrangement joins TRBV6-1 to TRBJ2-1; 8 nucleotides line up with TRBD1. This TCR was sampled from a human donor in good health (CMV status not recorded). Some clones in this sample may be carry-over from other donors' samples. This sample comprised cultured CD8+ T cells from PBMCs, obtained from culture after CMV antigen stimulation. The DNA of the CDR3 is TGTACCAGCAGTGTATCCCGGGACAGGCTCCAGGAGCAGTTCTTC. Protein: CTSSVSRDRLQEQFF.